The entry below describes one T cell receptor beta chain. Its target is not known. V was pared by 6 bases and J by 5 bases, with 13 bases between. This CDR3 comprises 12 residues. Germline values: CDR1 DFQATT, CDR2 SNEGSKA (reference sequence). General observations from the study: Whole repertoires were not studied in the larger cohort, only one V-J beta rearrangement. Tumor Tregs overlapped most with tumor, then blood, naive CD4+ cells. Tumor memory CD4+ T cell TCR gene usage was found to cluster with blood and lymph node memory CD4+ cells and with lymph node naive CD4+ cells.

Each CDR3 protein is one row after TCRdb ran MiXCR on the 5' RACE reads. The top ten clones hold over 5% of a sample with roughly 9,100 distinct CDR3 sequences, around 50% of them seen once. Cells sorted as Tregs were CD4+, CD25+ and CD127-/low. V usage is TRBV20-1 and J usage is TRBJ1-2; D is unresolved. This clonotype originated in a female donor with breast cancer. The sequenced sample was Tregs sorted from a lymph node. CDR3: CSAVLGGYGYTF. The CDR3 nucleotides read TGCAGTGCAGTGCTAGGAGGATATGGCTACACCTTC.